This TCR beta chain was documented in a study of blood T cell repertoires in COVID-19. CDR3 size: 17 residues. Germline CDR1 reads MNHEY; CDR2 reads SVGEGT. V was clipped by 0 bases and J by 10 bases, with 22 bases between them. Recovery meant two consecutive negative NP/OP PCR tests, professional clearance, or resolved symptoms. Profiling relied on immunoSEQ multiplex PCR, and the TCRdb table lists in-frame clones only, not all of them. The table records hundreds of thousands of clones, 75% to 90% of them present only once. The TCR was taken from a woman aged 40 to 50 who had recovered from COVID-19. Sample: PBMCs or T cells enriched from blood (not recorded which). The chain has TRBV6-2 or TRBV6-3 and TRBJ1-5; a possible D gene is TRBD1 (6 bases). The CDR3 DNA follows: TGTGCCAGCAGTTACTCGAGGGGGACGGGCGGATTTCGACCCCAGCATTTT. Translating gives CASSYSRGTGGFRPQHF.